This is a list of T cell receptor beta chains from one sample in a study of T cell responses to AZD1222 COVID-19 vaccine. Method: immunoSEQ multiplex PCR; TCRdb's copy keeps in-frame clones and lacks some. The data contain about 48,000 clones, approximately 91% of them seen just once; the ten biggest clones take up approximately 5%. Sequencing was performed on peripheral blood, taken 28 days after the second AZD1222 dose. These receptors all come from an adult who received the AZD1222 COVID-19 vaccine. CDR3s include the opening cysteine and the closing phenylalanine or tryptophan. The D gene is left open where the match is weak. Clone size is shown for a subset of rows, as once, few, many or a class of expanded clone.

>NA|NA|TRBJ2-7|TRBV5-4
CASSPGPPGEQYF
TGTGCCAGCAGCCCAGGGCCCCCCGGCGAGCAGTACTTC
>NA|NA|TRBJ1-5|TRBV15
CATSPRNQPQHF
TGTGCCACCAGCCCCCGGAATCAGCCCCAGCATTTT
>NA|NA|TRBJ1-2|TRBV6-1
CASSEQGMNQYGYTF
TGTGCCAGCAGTGAACAGGGGATGAATCAATATGGCTACACCTTC
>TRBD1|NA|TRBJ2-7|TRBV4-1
CASSHPSRGLHEQYF
TGCGCCAGCAGCCATCCCTCTAGGGGGCTCCACGAGCAGTACTTC
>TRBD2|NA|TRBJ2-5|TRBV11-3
CASSKGLAEETQYF
TGTGCCAGCAGCAAGGGACTAGCGGAAGAGACCCAGTACTTC
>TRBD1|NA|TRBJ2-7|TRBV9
CASSVGDRGYEQYF
TGTGCCAGCAGCGTAGGAGACAGGGGCTACGAGCAGTACTTC
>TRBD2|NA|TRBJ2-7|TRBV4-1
CASSQGGLALSYEQYF
TGCGCCAGCAGCCAAGGGGGACTAGCCTTATCCTACGAGCAGTACTTC
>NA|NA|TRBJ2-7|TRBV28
CASIRGVGYEQYF
TGTGCCAGCATCCGGGGAGTCGGTTACGAGCAGTACTTC
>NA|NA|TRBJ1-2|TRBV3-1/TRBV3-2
CASSPAANYGYTF
TGTGCCAGCAGCCCCGCTGCTAACTATGGCTACACCTTC
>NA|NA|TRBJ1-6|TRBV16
CASSSSVGTYNSPLHF
TGTGCCAGCAGCTCCTCGGTGGGCACCTATAATTCACCCCTCCACTTT
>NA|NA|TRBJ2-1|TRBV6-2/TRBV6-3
CASSYYKAYNEQFF
TGTGCCAGCAGTTACTACAAGGCATACAATGAGCAGTTCTTC
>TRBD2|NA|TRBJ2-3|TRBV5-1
CASKSSSGTTDTQYF
TGCGCCAGCAAGTCTTCTAGCGGTACCACAGATACGCAGTATTTT
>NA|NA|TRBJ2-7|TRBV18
CASSPQYEQYF
TGTGCCAGCTCACCGCAGTACGAGCAGTACTTC
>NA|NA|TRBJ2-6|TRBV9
CASSVGGANVLTF
TGTGCCAGCAGCGTAGGTGGGGCCAACGTCCTGACTTTC
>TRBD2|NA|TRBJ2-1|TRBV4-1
CASSLASGGAYNEQFF
TGCGCCAGCAGCCTAGCTAGCGGGGGGGCCTACAATGAGCAGTTCTTC
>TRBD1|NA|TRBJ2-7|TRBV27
CASSPGQGAFGQYF
TGTGCCAGCTCACCGGGACAGGGGGCTTTCGGGCAGTACTTC
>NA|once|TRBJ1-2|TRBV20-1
CSARDLDSYTF
TGCAGTGCTAGAGATCTGGACAGCTACACCTTC
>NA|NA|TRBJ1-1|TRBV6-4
CASSEARDTEAFF
TGTGCCAGCAGTGAGGCCCGGGATACTGAAGCTTTCTTT
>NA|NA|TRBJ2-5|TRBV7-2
CASSSHGVGDPGETQYF
TGTGCCAGCAGCTCTCATGGGGTAGGCGACCCCGGGGAGACCCAGTACTTC
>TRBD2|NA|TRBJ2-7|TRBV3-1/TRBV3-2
CASKASGFSYEQYF
TGTGCCAGCAAGGCTAGCGGTTTCTCCTACGAGCAGTACTTC
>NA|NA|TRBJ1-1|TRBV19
CASSIVGGFNTEAFF
TGTGCCAGTAGTATAGTCGGTGGATTTAACACTGAAGCTTTCTTT
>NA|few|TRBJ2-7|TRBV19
CASSNTGGSHEQYF
TGTGCCAGTAGTAATACGGGTGGATCACACGAGCAGTACTTC
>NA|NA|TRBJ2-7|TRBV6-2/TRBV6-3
CASSYGKGLDEQYF
TGTGCCAGCAGTTACGGAAAGGGGCTCGACGAGCAGTACTTC
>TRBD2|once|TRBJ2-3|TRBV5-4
CASSPSGGRSDTQYF
TGTGCCAGCAGCCCGAGCGGGGGGCGGTCAGATACGCAGTATTTT
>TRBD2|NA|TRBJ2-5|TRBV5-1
CASSPGGAPETQYF
TGCGCCAGCAGCCCGGGGGGGGCGCCGGAGACCCAGTACTTC
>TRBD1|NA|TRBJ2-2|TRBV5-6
CASSATGNGELFF
TGTGCCAGCAGCGCGACAGGGAACGGGGAGCTGTTTTTT
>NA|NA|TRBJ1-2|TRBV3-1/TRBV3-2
CASSQEGYRNYGYTF
TGTGCCAGCAGCCAAGAAGGTTACAGGAACTATGGCTACACCTTC
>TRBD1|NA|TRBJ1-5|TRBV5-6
CASSSGTGPNQPQHF
TGTGCCAGCAGCTCCGGGACAGGGCCCAATCAGCCCCAGCATTTT